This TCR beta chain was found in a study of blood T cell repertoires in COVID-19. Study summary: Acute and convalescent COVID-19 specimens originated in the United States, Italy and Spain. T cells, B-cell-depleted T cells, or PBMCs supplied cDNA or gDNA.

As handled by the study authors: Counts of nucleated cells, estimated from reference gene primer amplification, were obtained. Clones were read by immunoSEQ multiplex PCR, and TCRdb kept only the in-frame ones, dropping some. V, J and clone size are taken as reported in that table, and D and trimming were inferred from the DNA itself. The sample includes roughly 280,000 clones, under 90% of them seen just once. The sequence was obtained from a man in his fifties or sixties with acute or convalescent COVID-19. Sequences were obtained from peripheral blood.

In nucleotides, the CDR3 is TGTGCCAGTAGTAGAACAGGGGGCGCGAACACTGAAGCTTTCTTT. Amino acid sequence: CASSRTGGANTEAFF. The rearrangement links TRBV19 to TRBJ1-1; TRBD1 matches at 9 bases. CDR3 length: 15 amino acids. J lost 1 base, V lost 4 bases, and 4 bases had no gene match. Germline-derived CDR1 and CDR2 are LNHDA and SQIVND (reference sequence). The whole variable domain, remainder taken from reference TRBV19 and TRBJ1-1, is DGGITQSPKYLFRKEGQNVTLSCEQNLNHDAMYWYRQDPGQGLRLIYYSQIVNDFQKGDIAEGYSVSREKKESFPLTVTSAQKNPTAFYLCASSRTGGANTEAFFGQGTRLTVV.